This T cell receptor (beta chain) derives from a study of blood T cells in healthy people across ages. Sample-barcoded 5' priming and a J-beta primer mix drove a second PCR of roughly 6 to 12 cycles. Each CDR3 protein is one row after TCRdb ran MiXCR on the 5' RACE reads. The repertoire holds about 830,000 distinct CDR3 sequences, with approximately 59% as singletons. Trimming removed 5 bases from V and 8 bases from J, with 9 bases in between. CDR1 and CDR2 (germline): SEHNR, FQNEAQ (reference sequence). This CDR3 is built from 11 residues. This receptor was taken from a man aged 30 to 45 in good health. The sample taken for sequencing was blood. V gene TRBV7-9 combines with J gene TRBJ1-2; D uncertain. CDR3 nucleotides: TGTGCCAGCAGCGTGAAAGGAGGCTACACCTTC. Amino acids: CASSVKGGYTF.